This TCR beta chain was captured in a study of shared clonotypes between healthy human individuals. The CDR3 totals 15 residues. Trimming took off 2 bases at V and 2 bases at J, with 12 bases between the two ends. Germline assignment: CDR1 SGDLS and CDR2 YYNGEE. As to this clone: Its antigen is not identified.

The study's findings and limits: Compared with clonotypes that all four donors shared, non-shared clonotypes had lower generation probabilities.

Execution of the assay was at deep level. The table came from immunoSEQ multiplex PCR; TCRdb's copy has only in-frame clones and leaves some out. In the table there are 850,000 to 1,200,000 clones, about 77% of which are singletons. The receptor comes from a man between 18 and 29 years old in good health. V gene TRBV9 combines with J gene TRBJ2-3, with D perhaps matching TRBD2 (6 bases). Material for sequencing was memory CD4+ T cells sorted from blood. The subset was: CD45RA-negative fraction. CDR3 amino acids: CASSVPEGLTDTQYF. The CDR3 DNA is TGTGCCAGCAGCGTCCCGGAGGGCCTCACAGATACGCAGTATTTT.